The TCR beta chain described here comes from a study of T-cell reconstitution after alpha-beta-depleted transplantation in children. This clonotype was observed a handful of times. For TCRbeta, the library was prepared with unique molecular identifiers. TCRdb ran MiXCR on the PCR reads and lists one entry per CDR3 protein. The table includes nearly 350,000 distinct CDR3 sequences, around 16% detected once. Germline loops: CDR1 SGHDT, CDR2 YYEEEE. Trimming removed 0 bases at V and 4 bases at J, with 11 bases between. This CDR3 is built from 15 residues. The origin of this receptor is a male patient between 2 and 15 years old who had a stem cell transplant for acute lymphoblastic leukemia, so the T cells may come from the graft donor. The J gene is TRBJ1-5, the V gene TRBV5-6; D is possibly TRBD1 (5 bases). The input for sequencing was PBMCs, mostly from graft donor cells, taken 360 days after TCRalphabeta/CD19-depleted stem cell transplant. The CDR3 region has the DNA TGTGCCAGCAGCTTGGGAGCAGGGTTGAATCAGCCCCAGCATTTT. This translates into CASSLGAGLNQPQHF.